The 20 T cell receptor beta chains below were found in one sample sequenced in a study of cytomegalovirus exposure and HLA in healthy donors. PCR primers comprised 60 Vbeta and 13 Jbeta primers. Profiling relied on immunoSEQ multiplex PCR, and the TCRdb table lists in-frame clones only, not all of them. The sample has approximately 110,000 clones; about 70% are singletons. The sequenced sample was PBMCs. These receptors all stem from a woman between 40 and 50 years old in good health and CMV-seronegative.

The chain joins TRBV6-1 to TRBJ1-4, with 9 bases lining up with TRBD1. J was trimmed by 7 bases and V by 11 bases; bases with no gene match: 14. Germline values: CDR1 MNHNS, CDR2 SASEGT. This CDR3 has 15 amino acids. CDR3 in amino acids: CAENRGGQGGEKLFF. CDR3 coding DNA: TGTGCCGAAAATCGGGGGGGACAGGGTGGTGAAAAACTGTTTTTT.

This clone was seen a few times. The J gene is TRBJ1-3, the V gene TRBV5-1, with 8 bases fitting TRBD1. The CDR3 has 16 amino acids. Trimming at V came to 4 bases and at J to 8 bases, leaving 14 bases not matched to a gene. The germline V gene encodes CDR1 SGHRS and CDR2 YFSETQ. The CDR3 spells CASSPNGQGLSDTIYF. CDR3 bases: TGCGCCAGCAGCCCGAACGGACAGGGTCTTTCGGACACCATATATTTT.

A note on this clone: The same CDR3 can be traced to other DNA sequences in this sample. The chain uses TRBV28 and TRBJ1-2; tentatively, D is TRBD1 (5 bases). The germline gives CDR1 MDHEN, CDR2 SYDVKM. The CDR3 runs 12 residues. V was pared by 5 bases and J by 5 bases, with 9 bases between. The CDR3 region has the DNA TGTGCCAGCAGTATCAGGGTTTATGGCTACACCTTC. Translation: CASSIRVYGYTF.

This clone was seen only once. The chain recombines TRBV18 with TRBJ2-5, with D uncertain. Trimming shortened V by 6 bases and J by 2 bases, and 10 bases separated the two germline ends. The CDR3 has 13 amino acids. The germline V gene has CDR1 KGHSH and CDR2 LQKENI. The CDR3 coding sequence is TGTGCCAGCTCGCCCGACTTACAAGAGACCCAGTACTTC. Encoded protein: CASSPDLQETQYF.

The CDR3 spells CASSAAGGAYEQYF. The CDR3 DNA sequence: TGTGCCAGCAGTGCCGCGGGGGGGGCCTACGAGCAGTACTTC. The chain combines TRBV9 with TRBJ2-7; TRBD2 aligns across 9 bases. The CDR3 sequence is 14 residues long. Germline-derived CDR1 and CDR2 are SGDLS and YYNGEE. V shed 5 bases, J shed 2 bases, and the junction held 5 bases outside the gene matches.

The CDR3 is CASSSGGGAIDTQYF. In nucleotides, the CDR3 is TGTGCCAGCAGTTCGGGCGGGGGGGCCATCGATACGCAGTATTTT. This rearrangement joins TRBV6-6 to TRBJ2-3, with 9 positions matching TRBD2. V was pared by 4 bases and J by 6 bases, with 8 bases of the junction left unmatched. CDR1 and CDR2 (germline): MNHNY, SVGAGI (reference sequence). The CDR3 is 15 amino acids.

There are a few counts of this clone. The chain links TRBV5-1 to TRBJ2-5; TRBD1 might be the D (5 bases). The germline V and J ends were trimmed by 1 base and 4 bases, with 8 bases remaining between them. CDR3 length: 13 amino acids. Germline assignment: CDR1 SGHRS and CDR2 YFSETQ. DNA for the CDR3: TGCGCCAGCAGCTTGTCAGGGATAGAGACCCAGTACTTC. Its protein product is CASSLSGIETQYF.

The gene calls are TRBV5-1 and TRBJ2-7, with a possible D match to TRBD2 (5 bases). Germline V gene sequence: CDR1 SGHRS, CDR2 YFSETQ. The CDR3 consists of 14 residues. Trimming pared 0 bases from V and 6 bases from J, leaving 13 bases between. The CDR3 nucleotides are TGCGCCAGCAGCTTGGTACAACGTCGGGGCGAGCAGTACTTC. Translation gives CASSLVQRRGEQYF.

The CDR3 is CASSVARTGINTGELFF. The CDR3 DNA sequence: TGTGCCAGCAGCGTAGCAAGGACAGGGATTAACACCGGGGAGCTGTTTTTT. The chain has TRBV9 and TRBJ2-2; the match to TRBD1 covers 8 bases. V lost 0 bases and J lost 2; bases outside the gene matches: 6. CDR1 is SGDLS, CDR2 YYNGEE, per germline. The CDR3 consists of 17 residues.

The gene calls are TRBV6-1 and TRBJ2-7; the D gene is possibly TRBD1 (6 bases). CDR1 is MNHNS, CDR2 SASEGT, per germline. CDR3 length: 15 residues. The V and J ends lost 0 bases and 0 bases respectively, with 9 bases between them. CDR3 in amino acids: CASSEAGGDSYEQYF. The CDR3 DNA reads TGTGCCAGCAGTGAAGCTGGGGGCGACTCCTACGAGCAGTACTTC.

V gene TRBV28 combines with J gene TRBJ2-7; possibly TRBD1 for D (6 bases). With 7 bases removed from V and 8 bases from J, the gap between germline ends came to 18 bases. The CDR3 runs to 13 residues. The V gene's germline CDR1 is MDHEN and CDR2 SYDVKM. The DNA for the CDR3 is TGTGCCAGCAATTTCCCAGGGGATGAGAAGCAGTACTTC. Protein: CASNFPGDEKQYF.

The genes are TRBV2 and TRBJ2-1; 10 nucleotides match TRBD2. Germline V gene sequence: CDR1 SNHLY, CDR2 FYNNEI. The J segment lost 10 bases and the V segment lost 5 bases, leaving 8 bases of the junction unmatched. There are 14 residues in the CDR3. CDR3 protein: CASSILAGVQEQFF. Written as DNA, the CDR3 is TGTGCCAGCAGTATCCTAGCGGGAGTCCAGGAGCAGTTCTTC.

The rearrangement links TRBV4-3 to TRBJ1-4; no firm D call. The CDR3 has 17 amino acids. V lost 4 bases to trimming and J lost 2 bases, with 17 bases between them. Germline V CDR1 and CDR2: LGHNA, YSLEER. The CDR3: CASSLSVLGWTNEKLFF. CDR3 coding DNA: TGCGCCAGCAGCCTATCCGTCCTGGGCTGGACTAATGAAAAACTGTTTTTT.

The gene calls are TRBV28 and TRBJ2-1; D is possibly TRBD1 (6 bases). The CDR3 loop spans 14 amino acids. Germline CDR1 and CDR2: MDHEN and SYDVKM. V was trimmed by 8 bases and J by 4 bases, leaving 15 bases between them. The CDR3 reads CASGLYQGYNEQFF. The CDR3 DNA sequence: TGTGCCAGCGGACTGTATCAGGGGTACAATGAGCAGTTCTTC.

The chain uses TRBV9 and TRBJ2-7, with D unresolved. Deletions cut 2 bases from V and 6 bases from J, with 12 bases between. The CDR3 runs to 13 residues. Germline V gene lookup returns CDR1 SGDLS and CDR2 YYNGEE. The CDR3 region is CASSVQHGTEQYF. CDR3 coding DNA: TGTGCCAGCAGCGTGCAACATGGCACCGAGCAGTACTTC.

This chain links TRBV28 with TRBJ2-3, with TRBD2 matching 8 bases. The CDR3 consists of 17 residues. Germline V gene lookup returns CDR1 MDHEN and CDR2 SYDVKM. Germline trimming cut 6 bases from V and 3 bases from J; bases unmatched to any gene: 14. This CDR3 reads CASRPGTRGFGTDTQYF. CDR3 sequence (DNA): TGTGCCAGCAGACCCGGGACTAGGGGCTTCGGAACAGATACGCAGTATTTT.

This clone was counted only a few times. The rearrangement joins TRBV4-3 to TRBJ2-4; 7 bases agree with TRBD2. Per germline, CDR1 LGHNA and CDR2 YSLEER. This CDR3 region has 14 residues. V gave up 4 bases and J gave up 6 bases; unmatched junction bases: 6. The CDR3 sequence is CASSPTLAVNIQYF. For the CDR3, the DNA is TGCGCCAGCAGCCCGACTCTAGCGGTAAACATTCAGTACTTC.

The chain employs TRBV28 and TRBJ2-7; the match to TRBD2 covers 8 bases. The germline V gene has CDR1 MDHEN and CDR2 SYDVKM. J gave up 3 bases and V 6 bases, and 10 bases lay outside the gene matches. CDR3 length equals 15 residues. CDR3 DNA: TGTGCCAGCAGGGGGGGGGCTAGCGGGCTCTACGAGCAGTACTTC. Its protein product is CASRGGASGLYEQYF.

This rearrangement joins TRBV19 to TRBJ1-2; D remains ambiguous. Trimming removed 2 bases at V and 10 bases at J, with 14 bases between. The CDR3 spans 13 residues. CDR1 is LNHDA and CDR2 is SQIVND in the germline V gene (reference sequence). CDR3 in DNA: TGTGCCAGTAGTATAATAGACACCGGATCCTACACCTTC. Its protein product is CASSIIDTGSYTF. Based on the CDR3 plus reference TRBV19 and TRBJ1-2, the full variable domain is DGGITQSPKYLFRKEGQNVTLSCEQNLNHDAMYWYRQDPGQGLRLIYYSQIVNDFQKGDIAEGYSVSREKKESFPLTVTSAQKNPTAFYLCASSIIDTGSYTFGSGTRLTVV.

V gene TRBV18 combines with J gene TRBJ1-1; D not resolved. Trimming pared 5 bases from V and 1 base from J, leaving 20 bases between. The CDR3 length is 17 residues. Germline values: CDR1 KGHSH, CDR2 LQKENI. The DNA for the CDR3 is TGTGCCAGCTCATCCTACGGTTCATTGGGAGCGAACACTGAAGCTTTCTTT. Translated: CASSSYGSLGANTEAFF.